This T cell receptor beta chain is drawn from a study of T-cell reconstitution after alpha-beta-depleted transplantation in children. Study-level findings and limits: Most T-cell counts and diversity one year after the transplant came from T cells that were newly produced. Several hundred rapidly expanded clones from non-depleted graft cells reportedly supplied alpha-beta T cells about two months post-transplant. Where some patients showed high TCRbeta diversity at day 60, it came from recipient T cells and thymic progenitors that had survived.

Losses at the gene ends were 5 bases for V and 8 bases for J; bases not matched to a gene: 10. From germline, CDR1 is GTSNPN and CDR2 SVGIG (reference sequence). This CDR3 has 13 amino acids. As concerns this clonotype: Its antigen is as yet unknown.

Researchers prepared the TCRbeta library using unique molecular identifiers, the study reports. MiXCR, run by TCRdb on the PCR reads, gives a single entry per CDR3 protein. The repertoire includes 610,000 or so distinct CDR3 sequences, roughly 30% of them detected once, and less than 40% sits in the top ten. The V and J genes are TRBV30 and TRBJ2-5; TRBD1 agrees at 8 bases. Sequencing was performed on PBMCs, taken before TCRalphabeta/CD19-depleted stem cell transplant. This receptor was identified in a boy in the first two years of life with Wiskott-Aldrich syndrome, due to receive a stem cell transplant. Written as DNA, the CDR3 is TGTGCCTGGGGTCCCGGACAGGGAGTTACCCAGTACTTC. Its translation is CAWGPGQGVTQYF.